A selection of T cell receptor beta chains follows, all from one sample in a study of blood T cell repertoires in COVID-19. The assay was immunoSEQ multiplex PCR, and TCRdb's table has in-frame clones only and misses some. The table includes 45,000 to 55,000 clones, 87% detected once. Sequenced sample: peripheral blood. Receptor source: a man in his fifties with active COVID-19. The CDR3 runs from the conserved cysteine through the conserved F or W. Fields, in order: CDR3 length, J gene, D gene, V gene, CDR3 protein. The D gene is left open where the match is weak.

17,TRBJ1-6,NA,TRBV5-1,CASSFSSSEVDNSPLHF
14,TRBJ1-5,TRBD1,TRBV6-5,CASSFRGANQPQHF
16,TRBJ2-7,NA,TRBV6-2/TRBV6-3,CASSSPLNRALYEQYF
12,TRBJ1-2,NA,TRBV2,CARGEANYGYTF
14,TRBJ1-5,TRBD1,TRBV7-8,CASSLTGTNQPQHF
16,TRBJ1-2,TRBD1,TRBV4-2,CASSQDLAGGGYGYTF
16,TRBJ2-1,NA,TRBV27,CASSLSSILPYNEQFF
17,TRBJ2-6,TRBD1,TRBV5-6,CASSLYETGSGANVLTF
17,TRBJ2-2,NA,TRBV28,CASSSPTDRKSTGELFF
14,TRBJ1-5,TRBD1,TRBV28,CASSLGQRNQPQHF
11,TRBJ2-3,NA,TRBV9,CASSRGDTQYF
16,TRBJ1-5,NA,TRBV27,CASSPQGSIGNQPQHF
13,TRBJ2-7,NA,TRBV9,CASSVGSSYEQYF
17,TRBJ2-1,TRBD2,TRBV5-4,CASSSLKRGGSLSEQFF
15,TRBJ1-2,NA,TRBV5-6,CASSLIREGSYGYTF
15,TRBJ2-7,TRBD1,TRBV29-1,CSVDRGQGAYYEQYF
13,TRBJ1-2,NA,TRBV14,CASSQQVLEGYTF
15,TRBJ2-3,TRBD1,TRBV24-1,CATGEDRGSTDTQYF
15,TRBJ2-7,TRBD2,TRBV7-8,CASSLLAGGEYEQYF
14,TRBJ1-2,NA,TRBV5-6,CASSLTRGSYGYTF
15,TRBJ2-1,TRBD1,TRBV7-3,CASSPQGQGYNEQFF
16,TRBJ1-3,NA,TRBV11-1,CASSFKGVRPGNTIYF
15,TRBJ1-1,TRBD1,TRBV19,CASSMMTGGNTEAFF
14,TRBJ1-4,TRBD1,TRBV2,CASSEGTGDEKLFF
16,TRBJ2-7,TRBD1,TRBV19,CASSIWGQGSTYEQYF
15,TRBJ2-1,NA,TRBV11-2,CASSDMVTGSNEQFF
14,TRBJ2-5,NA,TRBV6-2/TRBV6-3,CASSSLTPTETQYF
15,TRBJ1-1,NA,TRBV5-1,CASSLDIVSNTEAFF
14,TRBJ2-2,TRBD2,TRBV6-5,CASRVGAGAGELFF
16,TRBJ2-7,TRBD1,TRBV7-2,CASSRGQGPKSYEQYF
17,TRBJ1-6,NA,TRBV4-3,CASSQDPVTDSNSPLHF
19,TRBJ2-5,TRBD2,TRBV7-9,CASSLPIRRLAERGETQYF
12,TRBJ2-7,NA,TRBV5-1,CASSLGGYEQYF
17,TRBJ1-3,NA,TRBV21-1,CASSKTRGGSSGNTIYF
17,TRBJ2-5,NA,TRBV21-1,CASSKGSSRVAGETQYF
17,TRBJ2-7,NA,TRBV25-1,CASSEARRGRISYEQYF
14,TRBJ1-4,TRBD1,TRBV7-9,CASKVDRGNEKLFF
15,TRBJ2-4,NA,TRBV30,CAWEGPDIAKNIQYF